This T cell receptor beta chain was obtained from a study of B cell selection in AIRE deficiency. Points from the study as a whole: Of a few thousand shared Treg TCRbeta sequences, 30% to 40% were healthy-only, just over 9% patient-only. With only TCRbeta sequenced, under 45% of shared healthy Treg sequences overlapped Tconv. Shared Treg sequences were biased toward short CDR3s with few non-templated nucleotide insertions.

Original methodology: Conventional T cell pools: 90,000 to 120,000 distinct patient, approximately 130,000 donor TCRbeta sequences. Clones were sequenced by immunoSEQ multiplex PCR, and TCRdb holds only the in-frame ones, with some missing. That table gives V, J and clone size, and the DNA gave D and trimming. This sample has roughly 25,000 clones, with approximately 96% found just once. A remark on this clone: Its cognate antigen is unknown.

CD4+CD127+ cells were sorted as the conventional CD4 T cells. In germline, CDR1 is LNHDA, CDR2 SQIVND (reference sequence). V was clipped by 1 base and J by 2 bases, with 13 bases between them. The CDR3 contains 16 residues. The sequence derives from a human donor with AIRE deficiency. Material: conventional CD4+ T cells sorted from PBMCs. V gene TRBV19 combines with J gene TRBJ2-3; D may be TRBD2 (6 bases). CDR3 loop: CASSIGLGGDTDTQYF. CDR3 nucleotide sequence: TGTGCCAGTAGTATAGGACTCGGAGGGGACACAGATACGCAGTATTTT.